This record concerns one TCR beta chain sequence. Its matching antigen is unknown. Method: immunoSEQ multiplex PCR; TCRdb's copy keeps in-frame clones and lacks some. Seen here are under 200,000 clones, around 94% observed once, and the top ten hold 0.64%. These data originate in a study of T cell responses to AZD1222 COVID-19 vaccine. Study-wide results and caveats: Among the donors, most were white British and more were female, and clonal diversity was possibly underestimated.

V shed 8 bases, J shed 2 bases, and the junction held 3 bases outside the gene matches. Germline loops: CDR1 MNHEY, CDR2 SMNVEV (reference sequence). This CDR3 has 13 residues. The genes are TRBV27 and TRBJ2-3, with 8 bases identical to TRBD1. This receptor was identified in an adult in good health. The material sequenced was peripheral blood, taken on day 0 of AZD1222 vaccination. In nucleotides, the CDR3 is TGTGCCAGCCAGGGACAGGACACAGATACGCAGTATTTT. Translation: CASQGQDTDTQYF.